One sample yielded the 19 T cell receptor beta chains listed below, sequenced in a study of T cell repertoires in cytomegalovirus infection. TCRdb re-called the reads with MiXCR, one entry per CDR3 protein. The sample includes 900,000 to 950,000 distinct CDR3 sequences, 31% of them seen just once. Their cognate antigens are unknown. Here the sequenced sample was cultured CD8+ T cells from PBMCs, taken from culture after CMV antigen stimulation. Every receptor here comes from a human donor in good health (CMV status not recorded). Some clones in this sample may be carry-over from other donors' samples.

This clonotype was recorded a few times. V and J are TRBV6-5 and TRBJ2-2; maybe TRBD1 (5 bases). Germline CDR1 MNHEY, CDR2 SVGAGI. The CDR3 spans 16 residues. Between the trimmed V and J ends, which lost 0 bases and 3 bases, there was a span of 11 bases. This CDR3 is CASSYSSGPYTGELFF. The DNA of the CDR3 is TGTGCCAGCAGTTACTCTTCAGGGCCCTACACCGGGGAGCTGTTTTTT.

This clonotype has a count of ten or more. The chain joins TRBV7-8 to TRBJ2-5, with D tentatively TRBD2 (5 bases). The CDR3 has 14 amino acids. V was clipped by 1 base and J by 7 bases, with 13 bases between them. Germline V CDR1 and CDR2: SGHVS, FQNEAQ. CDR3 DNA: TGTGCCAGCAGCTTAGGTCACGAACTAGGGACCCAGTACTTC. This translates into CASSLGHELGTQYF.

The chain couples TRBV28 to TRBJ2-7; D is undetermined. V lost 8 bases and J 0 bases, leaving 14 bases between the germline ends. The CDR3 length is 14 residues. From germline, CDR1 is MDHEN and CDR2 SYDVKM. The CDR3 region has the DNA TGTGCCAGCGGCCCTGACTCGAGCTCCTACGAGCAGTACGTC. Translation: CASGPDSSSYEQYV.

The chain is built from TRBV20-1 and TRBJ2-1; 7 bases fit TRBD2. Germline-derived CDR1 and CDR2 are DFQATT and SNEGSKA (reference sequence). This CDR3 spans 14 amino acids. The junction had 10 bases not matched to a gene; V was cut back by 3 bases and J by 8 bases. The DNA of the CDR3 is TGCAGTGCTAGTGGTTTGGGGGGGATCGATGAGCAGTTCTTC. Its translation is CSASGLGGIDEQFF.

V and J are TRBV20-1 and TRBJ2-7, with 7 nucleotides matching TRBD1. Trimming removed 2 bases from V and 6 bases from J; junction bases left unmatched: 10. This CDR3 region has 14 residues. Germline V CDR1 and CDR2: DFQATT, SNEGSKA (reference sequence). The CDR3 nucleotides are TGCAGTGCTAGACACGACAGGGTGGGCTGCGAGCAGTACTTC. The encoded protein is CSARHDRVGCEQYF.

This clonotype was picked up a small number of times. The chain couples TRBV6-2 or TRBV6-3 to TRBJ2-5; 7 bases map to TRBD1. V was clipped by 6 bases and J by 4 bases; unmatched bases: 14. The CDR3 spans 16 residues. Germline CDR1 MNHEY, CDR2 SVGEGT. The CDR3, as DNA: TGTGCCAGCAGACGAAAACTCCGGGACAGAAGAGAGACCCAGTACTTC. This translates into CASRRKLRDRRETQYF.

The J gene is TRBJ2-2, the V gene TRBV4-1, with 8 bases identical to TRBD1. The CDR3 loop spans 16 amino acids. Germline loops: CDR1 MGHRA, CDR2 YSYEKL. The V and J ends lost 4 bases and 5 bases, in that order; junction bases with no gene match: 9. The CDR3 here is CASSRKTGAETGELFF. Here the CDR3 DNA reads TGCGCCAGCAGCCGAAAGACAGGGGCGGAAACCGGGGAGCTGTTTTTT.

The rearrangement joins TRBV4-1 to TRBJ2-1; 7 bases map to TRBD1. Losses at the gene ends were 2 bases for V and 0 bases for J; bases not matched to a gene: 7. Per germline, CDR1 MGHRA and CDR2 YSYEKL. The CDR3 sequence is 17 residues long. This CDR3 reads CASSQRGPRSSYNEQFF. The CDR3 DNA sequence: TGCGCCAGCAGCCAAAGGGGGCCCAGGAGCTCCTACAATGAGCAGTTCTTC.

This clonotype was seen ten or more times. The chain has TRBV7-6 and TRBJ1-3, with 9 bases aligning to TRBD1. The CDR3 has 18 residues. Germline V gene sequence: CDR1 SGHVS, CDR2 FNYEAQ. V was pared by 5 bases and J by 4 bases, with 15 bases of the junction left unmatched. The CDR3 sequence: CASSPQSRDRVEGNTIYF. In DNA form, the CDR3 reads TGTGCCAGCAGCCCTCAGTCCCGGGACAGGGTCGAAGGAAACACCATATATTTT.

In regard to this clonotype: Since a much larger clone is just one base distant, this may be a read error. The V and J genes are TRBV7-2 and TRBJ2-5, with D unresolved. The CDR3 is made up of 15 amino acids. Germline V gene lookup returns CDR1 SGHTA and CDR2 FQGNSA. Trimming cost V 3 bases and J 4 bases, with 15 bases left between them. CDR3 amino acids: CASSLASLRTETQYF. The CDR3 DNA reads as TGTGCCAGCAGCTTGGCCTCACTGCGGACAGAGACCCAGTACTTC.

This rearrangement joins TRBV5-5 to TRBJ1-2; weak D call: TRBD1 (5 bases). There are 12 residues in the CDR3. Germline loops: CDR1 SGHKS, CDR2 YYEKEE (reference sequence). With 7 bases removed from V and 8 bases from J, the gap between germline ends came to 15 bases. The CDR3 DNA reads TGTGCCAGCGCGGGACGAGGGGACGGCTACACCTTC. This codes for CASAGRGDGYTF.

V and J are TRBV14 and TRBJ1-6; 9 nucleotides line up with TRBD1. The junction had 8 bases not matched to a gene; V was cut back by 4 bases and J by 7 bases. The length of the CDR3 is 16 residues. CDR1 is SGHDN, CDR2 FVKESK, per germline. In DNA, the CDR3 is TGTGCCAGCAGCCCTAGGGGGACAGGGCTGAATTCACCCCTCCACTTT. Its translation: CASSPRGTGLNSPLHF. The full variable domain, in which reference TRBV14 and TRBJ1-6 provide the parts outside the CDR3, is EAGVTQFPSHSVIEKGQTVTLRCDPISGHDNLYWYRRVMGKEIKFLLHFVKESKQDESGMPNNRFLAERTGGTYSTLKVQPAELEDSGVYFCASSPRGTGLNSPLHFGNGTRLTVT.

This clonotype was found a few times. The CDR3 DNA follows: TGTGCCAGCAGCCAGGTCCTCGGTGATTCACCCCTCCACTTT. Translation gives CASSQVLGDSPLHF. The chain is built from TRBV7-6 and TRBJ1-6; unclear D gene. V gave up 5 bases and J gave up 8 bases, with 13 bases separating them. The CDR3 totals 14 residues. Germline assignment: CDR1 SGHVS and CDR2 FNYEAQ.

The rearrangement joins TRBV6-2 or TRBV6-3 to TRBJ1-5; the D gene is possibly TRBD1 (5 bases). The V end was cut by 2 bases, the J end by 4 bases, with 15 bases between. CDR1 is MNHEY and CDR2 is SVGEGT in the germline V gene. This CDR3 is 16 amino acids long. The CDR3 bases are TGTGCCAGCAGTTACCGGCGGGGCGCAGGGAATCAGCCCCAGCATTTT. Encoded protein: CASSYRRGAGNQPQHF.

The chain carries TRBV27 and TRBJ1-1; D is unclear. V was trimmed by 3 bases and J by 5 bases, leaving 10 bases between them. The CDR3 is made up of 13 amino acids. The germline CDR1 and CDR2 sequences are MNHEY and SMNVEV (reference sequence). For the CDR3, the DNA is TGTGCCAGCAGTTTTGGTCCGAAAACTGAAGCTTTCTTT. It codes for CASSFGPKTEAFF.

The CDR3 region has the DNA TGCAGTGCTAGAGATTTTTCGGAGGGCACTGAAGCTTTCTTT. Translated, it gives CSARDFSEGTEAFF. V gene TRBV20-1 combines with J gene TRBJ1-1; D unresolved. The germline V and J ends were trimmed by 0 bases and 4 bases, with 12 bases remaining between them. This CDR3 is built from 14 residues. CDR1 is DFQATT and CDR2 is SNEGSKA in the germline V gene (reference sequence).

This rearrangement joins TRBV7-6 to TRBJ1-6, with D perhaps matching TRBD1 (5 bases). Germline V gene sequence: CDR1 SGHVS, CDR2 FNYEAQ. V gave up 2 bases and J gave up 4 bases, with 15 bases separating them. This CDR3 region has 17 residues. CDR3 loop: CASSLRGMADYNSPLHF. CDR3 DNA sequence: TGTGCCAGCAGCTTAAGGGGAATGGCCGATTATAATTCACCCCTCCACTTT.

The rearrangement links TRBV27 to TRBJ2-5, with 8 bases identical to TRBD2. Germline-derived CDR1 and CDR2 are MNHEY and SMNVEV (reference sequence). The CDR3 has 15 amino acids. The J segment lost 5 bases and the V segment lost 0 bases, leaving 5 bases of the junction unmatched. DNA for the CDR3: TGTGCCAGCAGTTTATCCCTCGGGGGGGGGGAGACCCAGTACTTC. Its translation is CASSLSLGGGETQYF.

CDR3 nucleotide sequence: TGTGCCAGCAGCTTAGTTGGTTCGCGGGTTAGCGGGGTGTACAATGAGCAGTTCTTC. Its translation is CASSLVGSRVSGVYNEQFF. The chain has TRBV11-2 and TRBJ2-1; TRBD2 agrees at 8 bases. CDR3 length equals 19 residues. Germline V gene lookup returns CDR1 SGHAT and CDR2 FQNNGV. V trimming: 1 base; J trimming: 4 bases; junction bases outside the gene matches: 15.